The clone carrying this T cell receptor beta chain was seen more than once but under ten times. Its specificity is not known. It was RNA transcripts that yielded the amplified TCR beta CDR3 regions. TCR CDR3 regions were first amplified by RT-PCR with HTBI primers. TCRdb re-called the multiplex PCR reads through MiXCR, storing one row per CDR3 protein. The data hold under 350,000 distinct CDR3 sequences, with around 20% observed a single time. This specimen comes from a study of T cells in Graves' hyperthyroidism and ophthalmopathy. Whole-study results and caveats: Most thyroid clonotypes expanded above 0.001 were also detected in blood. From stable hyperthyroidism, ophthalmopathy was set apart by a 13 V-J model.

Germline V gene lookup returns CDR1 MNHEY and CDR2 SVGAGI. This CDR3 is built from 14 residues. V was trimmed by 3 bases and J by 8 bases, leaving 16 bases between them. Patients aged 18 to 65 had newly diagnosed hyperthyroidism lasting under 2 months. Diagnostic assessment was based on clinical symptoms, serum thyroxine and TRAb, thyroid ultrasound and orbital computed tomography. The source is a woman in her 50s with Graves' hyperthyroidism. Specimen: blood. The J gene is TRBJ1-1, the V gene TRBV6-5; tentatively, D is TRBD1 (5 bases). The DNA of the CDR3 is TGTGCCAGCAGTTATGAGACAGAGGGACTCGAAGCTTTCTTT. The encoded protein is CASSYETEGLEAFF.